This record looks at one T cell receptor beta chain sequence and its context. V was pared by 5 bases and J by 3 bases, with 20 bases between. Germline CDR1 and CDR2: SGHAT and FQNNGV. This CDR3 has 17 amino acids. This record belongs to a study of blood T cell repertoires in COVID-19. Overall study: Spain, Italy and the United States supplied samples that represented acute and convalescent COVID-19. PBMCs, B-cell-depleted T cells, or T cells were the source of the cDNA or gDNA that made up the material.

Per the study methods: Estimates of nucleated cell counts were drawn from the amplification of reference gene primers. Only in-frame clones appear in the TCRdb table, and some are missing; sequencing was by immunoSEQ multiplex PCR. Clone size and V and J calls were adopted from that table, with D and trimming inferred from the DNA. This table holds under 150,000 clones, 65% to 80% found once. The TCR sequence derives from a man older than 75 with acute or convalescent COVID-19. The specimen was peripheral blood. V usage is TRBV11-2 and J usage is TRBJ1-3; D unresolved. The CDR3 DNA is TGTGCCAGCAGCCCTCGTCTCTCGTCATCGGGTGGAAACACCATATATTTT. Protein product: CASSPRLSSSGGNTIYF.